This TCR beta chain emerged from a study of cytomegalovirus exposure and HLA in healthy donors. The PCR employed 60 Vbeta primers together with 13 Jbeta primers. The protocol was immunoSEQ multiplex PCR, while the TCRdb copy is restricted to in-frame clones and leaves out a portion. There are some 120,000 clones in the sample; roughly 70% occur only once, and approximately 3% lies in the top ten. This CDR3 region has 14 residues. Germline CDR1 reads GTSNPN; CDR2 reads SVGIG (reference sequence). V lost 7 bases and J 5 bases, leaving 20 bases between the germline ends. The clonotype was recovered from a woman in her thirties or forties in good health and CMV-seropositive. The rearrangement links TRBV30 to TRBJ2-5; D is perhaps TRBD2 (5 bases). Material: PBMCs. The CDR3 sequence is CASREEGLRETQYF. The CDR3 region has the DNA TGTGCCTCCCGGGAAGAGGGTTTGAGGGAGACCCAGTACTTC.